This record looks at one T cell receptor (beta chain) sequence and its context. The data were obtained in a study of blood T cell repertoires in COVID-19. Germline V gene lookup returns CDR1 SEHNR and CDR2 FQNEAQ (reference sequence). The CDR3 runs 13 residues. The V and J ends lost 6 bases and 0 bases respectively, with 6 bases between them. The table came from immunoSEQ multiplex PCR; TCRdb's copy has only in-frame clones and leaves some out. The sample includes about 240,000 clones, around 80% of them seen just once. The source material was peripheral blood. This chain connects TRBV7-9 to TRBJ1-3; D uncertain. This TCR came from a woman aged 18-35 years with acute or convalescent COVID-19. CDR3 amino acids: CASRTSSGNTIYF. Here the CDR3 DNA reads TGTGCCAGCAGAACGAGCTCTGGAAACACCATATATTTT.